Included here is one T cell receptor beta chain sequence, with context. Its antigen is unknown. Per-base quality was not reported, and no clone a single base away is much larger than it. The CDR3, cysteine through phenylalanine, is 16 amino acids long. Only the CDR3 region is kept as DNA, spanning 48 bases read in frame from base 1. Based on the germline V gene, the CDR1 and CDR2 sequences are MDHEN and SYDVKM. Trimming accounts for 2 bases at V and 6 bases at J, while the number of junction bases matched to no gene is 12. To prepare the library, PCR was applied. This sample was sequenced with an Illumina HiSeq 2500. TCR libraries were prepared with molecular barcoding, using unique molecular identifiers to normalize TCRbeta repertoire quantification. TCRdb reworked the public reads: Q25 trimming with fastp, MiXCR clone assembly, productive beta chains retained. CDR3 protein sequences are deduplicated, and each keeps its most common genes and DNA. This sample has about 610,000 distinct CDR3 sequences in its table, and about 10% of those were observed once. The ten most abundant clones make up about 4% of the sample.

These data come from a study of T-cell reconstitution after alpha-beta-depleted transplantation in children (dated by TCRdb to the mid-2010s). About the study as a whole: Using TCR repertoire profiling, the study quantitatively followed how T-cell immune reconstitution unfolded in children after TCRalphabeta/CD19-depleted allogeneic hematopoietic cell transplantation.

The chain links TRBV28 with TRBJ2-7, and TRBD1 aligns with 8 junction nucleotides. The starting material was PBMCs from the stem cell graft donor, obtained from the stem cell graft. This receptor was identified in a human donor who donated a stem cell graft to a child with acute myeloid leukemia. The DNA reads as follows: TGTGCCAGCAGTTTAGTTTCAGGGGGCGTTGGGCGCGAGCAGTACTTC. It encodes CASSLVSGGVGREQYF.